This TCR beta chain originates from a study of T cells in Graves' hyperthyroidism and ophthalmopathy. At the level of the study: Sampling of peripheral blood happened at initial diagnosis, prior to any treatment. Findings of the study overall: Patients with ophthalmopathy were separated from those with stable hyperthyroidism by a 13 V-J model.

Disease duration was under 3 months in the ophthalmopathy patients, who also had a Clinical Activity Score of at least 3 and a NOSPECS grade of at least 4. Any patient presenting with uncontrolled infection, other autoimmune disease, pregnancy or lactation was left out. This CDR3 contains 14 residues. Trimming cost V 7 bases and J 0 bases, with 10 bases left between them. Amplified TCR beta CDR3 regions came from RNA transcripts. TCR CDR3 underwent first-round RT-PCR with the HTBI primer set. Via MiXCR, TCRdb re-called the multiplex PCR reads, giving one row per CDR3 protein. The sample lists more than 350,000 distinct CDR3 sequences, approximately 16% occurring once. In this sample, this clonotype turned up a few times. Its cognate antigen is unknown.

The chain uses TRBV12-3 or TRBV12-4 and TRBJ1-3; D is undetermined. The clonotype originates from a woman in her sixties with Graves' ophthalmopathy. Sample: blood. CDR3 sequence: CASTPTISGNTIYF. The CDR3 bases are TGTGCCAGCACCCCAACTATCTCTGGAAACACCATATATTTT.